This TCR beta chain was documented in a study of T-cell reconstitution after alpha-beta-depleted transplantation in children. Preparing the TCRbeta library involved the use of unique molecular identifiers. TCRdb fed the PCR reads into MiXCR, producing one record per CDR3 protein. The sample holds 490,000 or so distinct CDR3 sequences; about an eighth are singletons and the top ten take roughly 5.4%. V lost 7 bases, J lost 2 bases, and 24 bases lay in between. The germline V gene has CDR1 MGHDK and CDR2 SYGVNS. CDR3 size: 18 residues. The receptor's source is a human donor who donated a stem cell graft to a child with combined immunodeficiency. This sample comprised PBMCs from the stem cell graft donor, obtained from the stem cell graft. The V call is TRBV25-1, the J call TRBJ2-4; tentatively, D is TRBD1 (7 bases). The CDR3 DNA is TGTGCCAGCAATTCTACGACAGGGTCGCGGGGTACCAAAAACATTCAGTACTTC. It codes for CASNSTTGSRGTKNIQYF.